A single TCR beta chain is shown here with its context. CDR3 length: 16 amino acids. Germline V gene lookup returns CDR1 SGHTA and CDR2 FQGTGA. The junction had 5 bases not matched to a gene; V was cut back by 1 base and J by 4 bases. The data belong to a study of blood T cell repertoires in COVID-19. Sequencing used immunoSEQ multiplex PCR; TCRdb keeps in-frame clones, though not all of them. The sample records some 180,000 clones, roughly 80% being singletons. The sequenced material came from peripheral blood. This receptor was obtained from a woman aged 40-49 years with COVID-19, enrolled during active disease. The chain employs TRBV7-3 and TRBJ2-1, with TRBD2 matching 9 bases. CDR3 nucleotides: TGTGCCAGCAGCTTAATGGCGGGAGGGGCTTACAATGAGCAGTTCTTC. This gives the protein CASSLMAGGAYNEQFF. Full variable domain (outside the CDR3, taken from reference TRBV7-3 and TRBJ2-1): GAGVSQTPSNKVTEKGKYVELRCDPISGHTALYWYRQSLGQGPEFLIYFQGTGAADDSGLPNDRFFAVRPEGSVSTLKIQRTERGDSAVYLCASSLMAGGAYNEQFFGPGTRLTVL.